A selection of T cell receptor beta chains follows, all from one sample in a study of T cell repertoires in cytomegalovirus infection. TCRdb passed the reads through MiXCR, listing each CDR3 protein once. The table lists about 400,000 distinct CDR3 sequences, around 18% of them singletons. The sequenced material came from PBMCs. The receptors were sampled from a human donor in good health (CMV status not recorded). Some clones in this sample may be carry-over from other donors' samples. The CDR3 runs from the conserved cysteine through the conserved F or W. Fields, in order: J gene, CDR3 length, V gene, D gene, clone size, CDR3 protein, CDR3 DNA. The D gene is left open where the match is weak. Expanded clones get a size class; other rows say once, few or many, or leave the size out.

J gene: TRBJ2-1; CDR3 length: 16; V gene: TRBV19; D gene: TRBD1; clone size: -; CDR3 protein: CASSISRGPSYNEQFF; CDR3 DNA: TGTGCCAGTAGTATATCGAGGGGGCCCTCCTACAATGAGCAGTTCTTC
J gene: TRBJ2-5; CDR3 length: 15; V gene: TRBV20-1; D gene: TRBD1; clone size: few; CDR3 protein: CSERSGQSYQETQYF; CDR3 DNA: TGCAGTGAGAGGTCGGGACAGTCATACCAAGAGACCCAGTACTTC
J gene: TRBJ1-4; CDR3 length: 14; V gene: TRBV28; D gene: TRBD1; clone size: many; CDR3 protein: CASRDRGYNEKLFF; CDR3 DNA: TGTGCCAGCCGAGACAGGGGATATAATGAAAAACTGTTTTTT
J gene: TRBJ1-1; CDR3 length: 13; V gene: TRBV12-3/TRBV12-4; D gene: TRBD1; clone size: few; CDR3 protein: CASSLPRGGEAFF; CDR3 DNA: TGTGCCAGCAGTCTCCCCAGGGGGGGTGAAGCTTTCTTT
J gene: TRBJ2-1; CDR3 length: 14; V gene: TRBV11-2; D gene: TRBD2; clone size: many; CDR3 protein: CASSSSGRYNEQFF; CDR3 DNA: TGTGCCAGCAGCTCTAGCGGGAGGTACAATGAGCAGTTCTTC
J gene: TRBJ2-1; CDR3 length: 16; V gene: TRBV5-1; D gene: -; clone size: -; CDR3 protein: CASSLDNWRSYNEQFF; CDR3 DNA: TGCGCCAGCAGCTTGGACAACTGGCGCTCCTACAATGAGCAGTTCTTC
J gene: TRBJ2-5; CDR3 length: 13; V gene: TRBV20-1; D gene: -; clone size: few; CDR3 protein: CSARDPNQETQYF; CDR3 DNA: TGCAGTGCTAGAGACCCGAACCAAGAGACCCAGTACTTC
J gene: TRBJ1-1; CDR3 length: 11; V gene: TRBV27; D gene: -; clone size: -; CDR3 protein: CASFIGTEAFF; CDR3 DNA: TGTGCCAGCTTTATTGGCACTGAAGCTTTCTTT
J gene: TRBJ2-7; CDR3 length: 15; V gene: TRBV7-6; D gene: TRBD2; clone size: many; CDR3 protein: CASSLRSGMGYEQYF; CDR3 DNA: TGTGCCAGCAGCTTAAGGAGCGGGATGGGCTACGAGCAGTACTTC
J gene: TRBJ2-1; CDR3 length: 14; V gene: TRBV2; D gene: TRBD2; clone size: few; CDR3 protein: CASSEGGAGDEQFF; CDR3 DNA: TGTGCCAGCAGTGAAGGGGGAGCGGGAGATGAGCAGTTCTTC